The subject of this entry is one T cell receptor beta chain. Its target is unknown. The CDR3 is made up of 13 amino acids. The V gene's germline CDR1 is LGHDT and CDR2 YNNKEL (reference sequence). V dropped 3 bases and J dropped 7 bases, with 12 bases sitting between them. These data belong to a study of identical twins. General observations from the study: There were fewer insertions in abundant cord blood beta clonotypes, but memory repertoires showed no such pattern.

From the 5' RACE reads, TCRdb called clonotypes with MiXCR, one entry per CDR3 protein. The table includes more than 600,000 distinct CDR3 sequences, 18% detected once. The sample also formed part of further work on T cells expressing NK-cell markers. That report notes: Seven of the eight sequenced donors were HCMV-seropositive; one was seronegative. In a handful of donors, dominant CD3+CD56+NKG2C+ clonotypes ranked among the top 10 CD8+ clonotypes. Where several donors were concerned, these clonotypes also led the CD3+CD56-NKG2C+ fraction.

Sequenced material: PBMCs. The chain has TRBV3-1 and TRBJ2-5; D uncertain. This sequence originates from a woman aged 18 to 35 in good health. CDR3 bases: TGTGCCAGCAGCCAGGAACCTAGAGGGACCCAGTACTTC. It yields the protein CASSQEPRGTQYF.